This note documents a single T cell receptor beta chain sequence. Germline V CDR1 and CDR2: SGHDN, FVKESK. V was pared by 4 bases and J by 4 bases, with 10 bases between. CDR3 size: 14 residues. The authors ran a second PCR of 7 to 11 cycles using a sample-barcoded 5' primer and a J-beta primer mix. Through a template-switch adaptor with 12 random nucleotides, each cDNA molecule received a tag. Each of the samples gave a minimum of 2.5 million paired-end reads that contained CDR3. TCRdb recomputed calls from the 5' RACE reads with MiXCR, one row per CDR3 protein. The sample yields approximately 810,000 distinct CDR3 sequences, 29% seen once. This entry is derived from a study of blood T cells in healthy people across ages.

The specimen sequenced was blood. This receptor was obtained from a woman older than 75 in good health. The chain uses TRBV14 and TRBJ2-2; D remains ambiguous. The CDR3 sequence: CASSRVWSTGELFF. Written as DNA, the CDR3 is TGTGCCAGCAGCCGGGTCTGGAGCACCGGGGAGCTGTTTTTT.